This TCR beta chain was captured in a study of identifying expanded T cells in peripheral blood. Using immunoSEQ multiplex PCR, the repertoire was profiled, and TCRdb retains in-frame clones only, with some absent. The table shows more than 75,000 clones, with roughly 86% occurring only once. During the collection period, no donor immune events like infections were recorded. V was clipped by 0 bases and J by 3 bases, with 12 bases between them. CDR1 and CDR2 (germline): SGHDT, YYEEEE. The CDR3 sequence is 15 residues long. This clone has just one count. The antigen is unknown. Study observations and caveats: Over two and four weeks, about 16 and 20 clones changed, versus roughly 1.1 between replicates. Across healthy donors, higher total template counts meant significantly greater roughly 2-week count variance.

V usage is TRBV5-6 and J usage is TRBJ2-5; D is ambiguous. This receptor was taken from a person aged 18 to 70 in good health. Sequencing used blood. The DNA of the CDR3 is TGTGCCAGCAGCTTGGGGGGTAAAGGCGAAGAGACCCAGTACTTC. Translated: CASSLGGKGEETQYF. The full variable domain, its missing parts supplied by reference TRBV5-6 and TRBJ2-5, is DAGVTQSPTHLIKTRGQQVTLRCSPKSGHDTVSWYQQALGQGPQFIFQYYEEEERQRGNFPDRFSGHQFPNYSSELNVNALLLGDSALYLCASSLGGKGEETQYFGPGTRLLVL.